This T cell receptor beta chain was sequenced for a study of T cells in Graves' hyperthyroidism and ophthalmopathy. About the research overall: Peripheral blood collection took place at initial diagnosis, before any treatment.

RNA transcripts were the template for amplifying TCR beta CDR3 regions. A set of HTBI primers served as the primers for a first-round RT-PCR of the TCR CDR3. One entry per CDR3 protein, called by TCRdb with MiXCR from the multiplex PCR reads. The sample includes about 600,000 distinct CDR3 sequences, 16% of them seen just once. Whole-study results and caveats: Most thyroid-expanded clonotypes above 0.001 were also found in blood.

Patients with ophthalmopathy all had a Clinical Activity Score of at least 3, a NOSPECS grade of at least 4 and duration under 3 months. Orbital computed tomography and thyroid ultrasound, together with serum TRAb and thyroxine and clinical symptoms, were used for diagnoses. This clonotype occurred many times. Its antigen is undetermined. Germline-derived CDR1 and CDR2 are MNHEY and SMNVEV (reference sequence). The V and J ends lost 2 bases and 0 bases, in that order; junction bases with no gene match: 8. This CDR3 contains 17 residues. This clonotype originated in a woman aged 35 to 49 with Graves' ophthalmopathy. The material sequenced was blood. The V gene is TRBV27, the J gene TRBJ2-3; TRBD1 agrees at 7 bases. In nucleotides, the CDR3 is TGTGCCAGCAGTTTACAGGGACAGTTTTTTAGCACAGATACGCAGTATTTT. Translated, it gives CASSLQGQFFSTDTQYF.